The rows below give T cell receptor beta chains drawn from one sample of a study of CD8 T cells in ankylosing spondylitis. TCRdb reanalysed the 5' RACE reads using MiXCR and keeps one entry per CDR3 protein. The sample has hundreds of thousands of distinct CDR3 sequences; over 15% are singletons. The sample was blood, either unsorted or a sorted T cell fraction (not recorded which). The receptors derive from a male donor with ankylosing spondylitis. CDR3s leave out the opening cysteine and the closing phenylalanine or tryptophan.

length: 15; V: TRBV11-2; J: TRBJ2-3; CDR3: ASSLDRDRGRADTQY
length: 13; V: TRBV3-1; J: TRBJ1-4; CDR3: ASSPPSPTNEKLF
length: 10; V: TRBV5-1; J: TRBJ1-1; CDR3: ASSHTQGEAF
length: 10; V: TRBV7-2; J: TRBJ2-7; CDR3: ASSLGVGEQY
length: 13; V: TRBV28; J: TRBJ1-4; CDR3: ASSLSGTANEKLF
length: 13; V: TRBV6-5; J: TRBJ1-1; CDR3: ASSYSASLNTEAF
length: 12; V: TRBV5-1; J: TRBJ1-3; CDR3: ASSPAFSGNTIY
length: 13; V: TRBV5-5; J: TRBJ2-7; CDR3: ASSLVTGVAAEQY
length: 12; V: TRBV7-9; J: TRBJ1-5; CDR3: ASSLVGGAQPQH
length: 10; V: TRBV6-6; J: TRBJ2-3; CDR3: ASSSTTDTQY
length: 15; V: TRBV6-1; J: TRBJ1-6; CDR3: ASNGAQGSSYNSPLH
length: 11; V: TRBV30; J: TRBJ2-2; CDR3: AWKTLNTGELF
length: 14; V: TRBV7-3; J: TRBJ2-1; CDR3: ASSQAGTETYNEQF
length: 11; V: TRBV4-2; J: TRBJ1-4; CDR3: ASSPDINEKLF
length: 11; V: TRBV7-2; J: TRBJ2-4; CDR3: ASSFSESGIQY
length: 11; V: TRBV27; J: TRBJ1-1; CDR3: ASRQLLNTEAF
length: 14; V: TRBV9; J: TRBJ1-4; CDR3: ASSPGQGRTNEKLF
length: 11; V: TRBV12-3/TRBV12-4; J: TRBJ1-1; CDR3: ASRALPGAEAF
length: 14; V: TRBV7-6; J: TRBJ1-6; CDR3: ASSTRTGGKDSPLH
length: 15; V: TRBV11-2; J: TRBJ2-2; CDR3: ASSLLSGGGNTGELF
length: 11; V: TRBV6-4; J: TRBJ1-1; CDR3: ASSDRRDTEAF
length: 16; V: TRBV4-3; J: TRBJ2-3; CDR3: ASSQEYPGQGFGDTQY
length: 12; V: TRBV5-1; J: TRBJ1-1; CDR3: ASSLPIGGTEAF
length: 13; V: TRBV5-6; J: TRBJ2-2; CDR3: ASSPDRGLAGELF
length: 15; V: TRBV4-1; J: TRBJ2-1; CDR3: ASSRGLAGGSYNEQF
length: 12; V: TRBV10-2; J: TRBJ2-7; CDR3: ASSEVGWDYEQY
length: 13; V: TRBV11-1; J: TRBJ2-1; CDR3: ASSLGSGGNNEQF
length: 14; V: TRBV3-1; J: TRBJ1-1; CDR3: ASSQTSPGGNTEAF
length: 16; V: TRBV10-3; J: TRBJ2-5; CDR3: AISASGLATIRGETQY
length: 11; V: TRBV3-1; J: TRBJ2-7; CDR3: ASSQPDRDEQY
length: 13; V: TRBV12-3/TRBV12-4; J: TRBJ2-3; CDR3: ASSLMGEGADTQY
length: 13; V: TRBV11-3; J: TRBJ1-6; CDR3: ASSTSDRGASPLH
length: 11; V: TRBV7-8; J: TRBJ2-1; CDR3: ASSFAPRERRF
length: 11; V: TRBV11-2; J: TRBJ1-4; CDR3: ASSSRNAEKLF
length: 14; V: TRBV9; J: TRBJ2-3; CDR3: ASSVGGRASTDTQY
length: 12; V: TRBV6-5; J: TRBJ1-1; CDR3: ASSYGGARSEAF
length: 12; V: TRBV5-1; J: TRBJ1-1; CDR3: ASSLETGITEAF
length: 14; V: TRBV12-3/TRBV12-4; J: TRBJ1-1; CDR3: ASSLRRGPRNTEAF
length: 10; V: TRBV24-1; J: TRBJ2-2; CDR3: ATSGGRGQLF
length: 13; V: TRBV20-1; J: TRBJ2-1; CDR3: SANPSAGTYNEQF
length: 12; V: TRBV4-2; J: TRBJ2-2; CDR3: ASSQEGLAAELF
length: 8; V: TRBV7-2; J: TRBJ2-5; CDR3: ASSLETQY
length: 14; V: TRBV4-2; J: TRBJ2-1; CDR3: ASSQGMGFVVNEQF